This T cell receptor beta chain was sequenced in a study of T cell responses to AZD1222 COVID-19 vaccine. About the research overall: Researchers grouped second doses given at about 4 or about 12 weeks into one pool.

Method: immunoSEQ multiplex PCR; TCRdb's copy keeps in-frame clones and lacks some. The sample lists 120,000 to 150,000 clones; 85% to 95% were seen once. The length of the CDR3 is 15 residues. Germline CDR1 is PRHDT and CDR2 is FYEKMQ (reference sequence). V lost 0 bases and J 0 bases, leaving 8 bases between the germline ends. Regarding the study as a whole: Only a handful of AZD1222 recipients tested seropositive at baseline. Spike was spanned by vaccine-associated CD4 TCRs, which were dominant at 160-218 and 743-854. The donors showed a predominance of white British ancestry and of females, with possible underestimation of clonal diversity.

A remark on this clone: Antigen specificity is unknown.

The TCR was taken from an adult in good health. The chain employs TRBV13 and TRBJ1-1; D remains ambiguous. The sequenced sample was peripheral blood, obtained on day 0 of AZD1222 vaccination. In nucleotides, the CDR3 is TGTGCCAGCAGCTTAGGTCCATCCATGAACACTGAAGCTTTCTTT. Protein product: CASSLGPSMNTEAFF.